This T cell receptor (beta chain) stems from a study of blood T cell repertoires in COVID-19. About the study: The United States, Italy and Spain provided the acute and convalescent COVID-19 samples. The analysed material was cDNA or gDNA that came from T cells, B-cell-depleted T cells, or PBMCs.

Original processing notes: Quantification of nucleated cells was approximated via reference gene primer amplification. Profiling relied on immunoSEQ multiplex PCR, and the TCRdb table lists in-frame clones only, not all of them. Clone size and the V and J calls come from that table; the DNA yielded D and trimming. This table has 180,000 or so clones, approximately 83% appearing once. Germline CDR1 reads SGHRS; CDR2 reads YFSETQ. V shed 0 bases and J 5 bases; nucleotides not matched to a gene: 4. This CDR3 is built from 14 residues. The chain links TRBV5-1 to TRBJ1-2, with TRBD1 matching 7 bases. The sequence came from a human donor with active or convalescent COVID-19. The donor label of this sample is uncertain. Sequenced input: peripheral blood. The CDR3 here is CASSLGDSYYGYTF. For the CDR3, the DNA is TGCGCCAGCAGCTTGGGGGACAGCTATTATGGCTACACCTTC.